The present T cell receptor beta chain was sequenced within a study of cytomegalovirus exposure and HLA in healthy donors. Primers: 60 Vbeta forward and 13 Jbeta reverse. How the authors handled the data: An analysis performed later counted about 80 million unique TCR beta chains (roughly 11 million of them shared). The repertoire was sequenced with immunoSEQ multiplex PCR; TCRdb's copy has only in-frame clones and lacks some. The V and J calls and clone size are taken from that table; D and trimming were inferred from the DNA. The sample records approximately 100,000 clones, 60% to 80% being singletons. This CDR3 is 13 amino acids long. Study-level points and caveats: Highly shared sequence variants in one cluster were likely a sequencing artifact. At a 0.05 false discovery rate, a later analysis found roughly 17,000 TCR beta sequences to be associated with HLA alleles. Testing in vitro showed a few CMV-associated chains specific for CMV antigens.

As to this clone: Its cognate antigen is unknown.

What was sequenced was PBMCs. This sequence joins TRBV21-1 and TRBJ2-7; the D call in the table, TRBD1, was not verified against the DNA. TRBV21-1 is recorded as a pseudogene. The TCR comes from a man in his 60s in good health and CMV-seronegative. CDR3 DNA sequence: TGTGCCAGCAGCAACAGGGGTTGTAGAGAGCAGTACTTC. Its translation is CASSNRGCREQYF.